Following are 17 T cell receptor beta chains from one sample sequenced in a study of cytomegalovirus exposure and HLA in healthy donors. Primers: 60 Vbeta forward and 13 Jbeta reverse. Assay: immunoSEQ multiplex PCR; the TCRdb copy retains only in-frame clones and omits some. The data show about 180,000 clones, 75% to 85% seen once. Sequences were obtained from PBMCs. The receptor set was obtained from a man younger than 35 in good health and CMV-seronegative.

This clone was seen ten or more times. The genes are TRBV15 and TRBJ2-1, with D perhaps TRBD1 (5 bases). The germline gives CDR1 LNHNV, CDR2 YYDKDF (reference sequence). V shed 0 bases and J shed 0 bases, with 9 bases lying between them. This CDR3 is built from 16 residues. CDR3 in DNA: TGTGCCACCAGCAGAGATCCAGGGATCTCCTACAATGAGCAGTTCTTC. Amino acid sequence: CATSRDPGISYNEQFF.

This sequence joins TRBV6-6 and TRBJ1-2; tentatively, D is TRBD1 (5 bases). CDR1 is MNHNY, CDR2 SVGAGI, per germline (reference sequence). The CDR3 has 15 amino acids. V lost 7 bases and J 0 bases, leaving 15 bases between the germline ends. Here the CDR3 DNA reads TGTGCCAGCACCGAGGCGGGGACTGCTAACTATGGCTACACCTTC. This sequence encodes CASTEAGTANYGYTF.

The chain is built from TRBV6-5 and TRBJ2-1; 7 bases match TRBD2. This CDR3 contains 14 residues. J lost 3 bases, V lost 5 bases, and 4 bases had no gene match. Germline V CDR1 and CDR2: MNHEY, SVGAGI. The CDR3 DNA follows: TGTGCCAGCAGTCCGACTAGCATCTACAATGAGCAGTTCTTC. Translation: CASSPTSIYNEQFF.

The chain links TRBV5-4 to TRBJ2-1; D perhaps matches TRBD1 (5 bases). The germline V and J ends were trimmed by 0 bases and 3 bases, with 13 bases remaining between them. Germline V gene data show CDR1 as SGHNT and CDR2 as YYREEE (reference sequence). This CDR3 has 16 amino acids. Here the CDR3 DNA reads TGTGCCAGCAGCTTGGAGGGGTTTCCCTACTACAATGAGCAGTTCTTC. Amino acid sequence: CASSLEGFPYYNEQFF.

The gene calls are TRBV9 and TRBJ2-3, with 9 bases fitting TRBD2. Trimming removed 0 bases from V and 6 bases from J; junction bases left unmatched: 5. CDR1 and CDR2 from the germline V gene are SGDLS and YYNGEE. The CDR3 length is 15 residues. CDR3 loop: CASSVALRGGDTQYF. The CDR3 DNA reads TGTGCCAGCAGCGTAGCATTGCGGGGGGGCGATACGCAGTATTTT.

This chain uses TRBV6-6 with TRBJ1-3; no firm D call. V lost 8 bases and J 4 bases, leaving 12 bases between the germline ends. This CDR3 has 13 amino acids. Germline V gene lookup returns CDR1 MNHNY and CDR2 SVGAGI (reference sequence). As DNA, the CDR3 is TGTGCCAGCTCCGGTTATACCGGAAACACCATATATTTT. Amino acids: CASSGYTGNTIYF.

The chain is built from TRBV30 and TRBJ2-7; the D gene is possibly TRBD1 (5 bases). The CDR3 covers 12 residues. Germline V gene data show CDR1 as GTSNPN and CDR2 as SVGIG (reference sequence). The CDR3 loop is CSKGKAAYEQYF. CDR3 nucleotides: TGTTCCAAGGGGAAGGCGGCTTACGAGCAGTACTTC.

The V call is TRBV21-1, the J call TRBJ2-2; the table names TRBD1, a call not compared with the DNA. TRBV21-1 is a documented pseudogene. The CDR3 contains 19 residues. The CDR3 sequence: CASSKDSRERTENTGELFF. CDR3 DNA: TGTGCCAGCAGCAAGGACTCCAGGGAGAGGACAGAGAACACCGGGGAGCTGTTTTTT.

This rearrangement joins TRBV28 to TRBJ2-7; TRBD2 agrees at 7 bases. Germline CDR1 is MDHEN and CDR2 is SYDVKM. The CDR3 totals 13 residues. The junction had 10 bases not matched to a gene; V was cut back by 8 bases and J by 6 bases. The CDR3 protein is CASPKREAGEQYF. The CDR3, as DNA: TGTGCCAGCCCTAAACGGGAGGCGGGCGAGCAGTACTTC.

The V gene is TRBV5-6, the J gene TRBJ1-2, with TRBD1 matching 11 bases. The CDR3 is made up of 15 amino acids. Unmatched junction bases numbered 4, after V lost 4 bases and J lost 2 bases. CDR1 and CDR2 from the germline V gene are SGHDT and YYEEEE. In nucleotides, the CDR3 is TGTGCCAGCAGCGGCGGGGACAGGGGGAACTATGGCTACACCTTC. As protein: CASSGGDRGNYGYTF.

The chain carries TRBV15 and TRBJ2-7, with D possibly TRBD2 on 6 matching bases. CDR1 and CDR2 (germline): LNHNV, YYDKDF (reference sequence). This CDR3 region has 17 residues. V lost 3 bases, J lost 5 bases, and 23 bases lay in between. CDR3 sequence: CATSSMPWRGGKDEQYF. DNA of the CDR3: TGTGCCACCAGCAGCATGCCCTGGAGGGGAGGTAAAGACGAGCAGTACTTC.

This chain connects TRBV28 to TRBJ2-7; 11 nucleotides align to TRBD1. In germline, CDR1 is MDHEN, CDR2 SYDVKM. The CDR3 has 15 amino acids. J gave up 3 bases and V 3 bases, and 4 bases lay outside the gene matches. CDR3 protein: CASSFLGTGGYEQYF. The CDR3 DNA reads as TGTGCCAGCAGTTTCTTAGGGACAGGGGGCTACGAGCAGTACTTC.

The gene calls are TRBV7-8 and TRBJ2-7, with D possibly being TRBD1 (5 bases). V was cut by 6 bases and J by 0 bases, with 12 bases left in between. The CDR3 extends over 14 amino acids. CDR1 is SGHVS, CDR2 FQNEAQ, per germline. DNA for the CDR3: TGTGCCAGCAGAGGGGAAGGGGCCTCCTACGAGCAGTACTTC. Translating it yields CASRGEGASYEQYF.

The chain is built from TRBV4-1 and TRBJ2-3, with 15 bases matching TRBD2. Germline trimming cut 4 bases from V and 2 bases from J; bases unmatched to any gene: 4. The CDR3 totals 17 residues. Per the germline V gene, CDR1 is MGHRA and CDR2 is YSYEKL. The CDR3 DNA follows: TGCGCCAGCAGCCGGGGACTAGCGGGGGGACCCACAGATACGCAGTATTTT. Translating it yields CASSRGLAGGPTDTQYF.

This sequence joins TRBV7-2 and TRBJ2-3; the D gene is possibly TRBD1 (5 bases). The V gene lost 8 bases and the J gene lost 0 bases, with 15 bases spanning the gap. The germline V gene has CDR1 SGHTA and CDR2 FQGNSA. This CDR3 is 15 amino acids long. CDR3 sequence: CASGLGRWSTDTQYF. For the CDR3, the DNA is TGTGCCAGCGGATTGGGGCGGTGGAGCACAGATACGCAGTATTTT.

The chain combines TRBV6-5 with TRBJ2-1, with a possible D match to TRBD2 (6 bases). V shed 6 bases and J shed 9 bases, with 15 bases lying between them. Germline-derived CDR1 and CDR2 are MNHEY and SVGAGI. This CDR3 has 13 amino acids. The CDR3, as DNA: TGTGCCAGCAGAATAGACGGGCGGGGTGAGCAGTTCTTC. This encodes CASRIDGRGEQFF.

V is TRBV5-5 and J is TRBJ1-2; D remains ambiguous. V lost 2 bases, J lost 4 bases, and 12 bases lay in between. The CDR3 contains 14 residues. CDR1 and CDR2 (germline): SGHKS, YYEKEE (reference sequence). The CDR3 region has the DNA TGTGCCAGCAGCTTAGGAGGATTAAGCTATGGCTACACCTTC. Amino acid sequence: CASSLGGLSYGYTF.